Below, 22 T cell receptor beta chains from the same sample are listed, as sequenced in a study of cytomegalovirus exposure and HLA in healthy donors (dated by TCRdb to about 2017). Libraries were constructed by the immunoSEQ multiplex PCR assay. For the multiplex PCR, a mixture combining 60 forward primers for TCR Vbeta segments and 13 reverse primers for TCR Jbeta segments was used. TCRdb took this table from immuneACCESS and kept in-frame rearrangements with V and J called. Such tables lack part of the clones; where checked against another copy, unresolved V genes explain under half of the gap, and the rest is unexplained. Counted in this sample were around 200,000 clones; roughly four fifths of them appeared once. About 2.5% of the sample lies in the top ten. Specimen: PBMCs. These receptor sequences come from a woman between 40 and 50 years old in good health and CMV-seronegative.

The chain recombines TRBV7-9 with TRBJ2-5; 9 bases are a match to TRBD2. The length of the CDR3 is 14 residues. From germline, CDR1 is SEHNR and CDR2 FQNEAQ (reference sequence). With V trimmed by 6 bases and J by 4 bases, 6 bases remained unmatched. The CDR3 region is CASRSSGVVETQYF. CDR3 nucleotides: TGTGCCAGCAGATCTAGCGGGGTAGTAGAGACCCAGTACTTC. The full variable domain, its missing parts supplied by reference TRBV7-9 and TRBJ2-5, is DTGVSQNPRHKITKRGQNVTFRCDPISEHNRLYWYRQTLGQGPEFLTYFQNEAQLEKSRLLSDRFSAERPKGSFSTLEIQRTEQGDSAMYLCASRSSGVVETQYFGPGTRLLVL.

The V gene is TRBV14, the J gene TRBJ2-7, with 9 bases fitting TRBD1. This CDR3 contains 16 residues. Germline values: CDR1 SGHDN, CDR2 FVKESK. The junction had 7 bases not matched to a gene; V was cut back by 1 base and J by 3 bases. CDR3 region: CASSQGERTGVYEQYF. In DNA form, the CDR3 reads TGTGCCAGCAGCCAAGGAGAGCGGACAGGGGTCTACGAGCAGTACTTC.

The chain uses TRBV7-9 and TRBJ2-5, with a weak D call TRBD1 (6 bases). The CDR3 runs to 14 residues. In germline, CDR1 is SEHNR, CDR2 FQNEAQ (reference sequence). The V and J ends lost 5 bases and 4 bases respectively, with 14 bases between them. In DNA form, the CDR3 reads TGTGCCAGCAGCATAACAGGGATCGGAGAGACCCAGTACTTC. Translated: CASSITGIGETQYF.

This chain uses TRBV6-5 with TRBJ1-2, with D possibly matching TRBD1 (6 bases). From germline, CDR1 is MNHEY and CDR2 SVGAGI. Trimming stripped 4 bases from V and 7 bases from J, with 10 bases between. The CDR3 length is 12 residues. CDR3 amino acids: CASSLGATGYTF. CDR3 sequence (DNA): TGTGCCAGCAGTTTGGGGGCGACTGGCTACACCTTC.

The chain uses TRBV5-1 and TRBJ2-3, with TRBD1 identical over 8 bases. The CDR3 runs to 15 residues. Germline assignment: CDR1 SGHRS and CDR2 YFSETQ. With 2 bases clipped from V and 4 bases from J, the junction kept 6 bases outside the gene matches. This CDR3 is CASSFGQGWADTQYF. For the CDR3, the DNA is TGCGCCAGCAGCTTTGGACAGGGTTGGGCAGATACGCAGTATTTT. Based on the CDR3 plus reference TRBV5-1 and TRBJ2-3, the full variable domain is KAGVTQTPRYLIKTRGQQVTLSCSPISGHRSVSWYQQTPGQGLQFLFEYFSETQRNKGNFPGRFSGRQFSNSRSEMNVSTLELGDSALYLCASSFGQGWADTQYFGPGTRLTVL.

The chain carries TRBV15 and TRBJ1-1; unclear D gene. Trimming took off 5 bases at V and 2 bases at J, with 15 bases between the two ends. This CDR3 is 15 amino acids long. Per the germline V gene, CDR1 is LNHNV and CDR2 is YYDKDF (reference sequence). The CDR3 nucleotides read TGTGCCACCAGCGTCAGAACAGATCCTAACACTGAAGCTTTCTTT. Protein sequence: CATSVRTDPNTEAFF.

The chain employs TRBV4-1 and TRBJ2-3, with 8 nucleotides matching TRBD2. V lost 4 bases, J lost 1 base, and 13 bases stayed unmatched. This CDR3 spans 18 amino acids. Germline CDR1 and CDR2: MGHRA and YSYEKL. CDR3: CASSPRAGGVRGTDTQYF. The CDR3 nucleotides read TGCGCCAGCAGCCCGAGGGCCGGGGGGGTAAGGGGCACAGATACGCAGTATTTT.

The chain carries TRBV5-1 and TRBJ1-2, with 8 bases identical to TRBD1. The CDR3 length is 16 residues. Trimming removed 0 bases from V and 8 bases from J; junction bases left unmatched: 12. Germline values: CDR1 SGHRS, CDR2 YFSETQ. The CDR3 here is CASSLGALDRGRGYTF. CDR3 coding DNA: TGCGCCAGCAGCTTGGGGGCCCTAGACAGGGGAAGAGGCTACACCTTC.

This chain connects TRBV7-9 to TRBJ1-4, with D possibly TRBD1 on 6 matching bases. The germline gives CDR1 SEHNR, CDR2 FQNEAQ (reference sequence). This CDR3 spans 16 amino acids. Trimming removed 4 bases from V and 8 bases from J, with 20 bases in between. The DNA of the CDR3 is TGTGCCAGCAGCTGGGGGGGACACCCTCCCGTGGAAAAACTGTTTTTT. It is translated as CASSWGGHPPVEKLFF. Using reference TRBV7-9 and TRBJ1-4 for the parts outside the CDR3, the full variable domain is DTGVSQNPRHKITKRGQNVTFRCDPISEHNRLYWYRQTLGQGPEFLTYFQNEAQLEKSRLLSDRFSAERPKGSFSTLEIQRTEQGDSAMYLCASSWGGHPPVEKLFFGSGTQLSVL.

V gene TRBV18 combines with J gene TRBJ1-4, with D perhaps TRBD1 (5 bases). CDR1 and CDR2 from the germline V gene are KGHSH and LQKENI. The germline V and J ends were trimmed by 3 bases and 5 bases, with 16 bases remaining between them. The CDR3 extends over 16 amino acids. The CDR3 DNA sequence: TGTGCCAGCTCACCTACCCAGGGCGAAGAGAATGAAAAACTGTTTTTT. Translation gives CASSPTQGEENEKLFF. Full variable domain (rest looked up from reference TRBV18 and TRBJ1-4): NAGVMQNPRHLVRRRGQEARLRCSPMKGHSHVYWYRQLPEEGLKFMVYLQKENIIDESGMPKERFSAEFPKEGPSILRIQQVVRGDSAAYFCASSPTQGEENEKLFFGSGTQLSVL.

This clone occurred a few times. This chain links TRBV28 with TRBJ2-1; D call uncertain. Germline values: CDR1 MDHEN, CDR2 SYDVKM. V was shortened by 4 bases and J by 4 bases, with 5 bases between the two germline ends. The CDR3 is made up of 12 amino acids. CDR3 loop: CASSSLYNEQFF. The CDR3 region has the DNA TGTGCCAGCAGTTCCCTGTACAATGAGCAGTTCTTC.

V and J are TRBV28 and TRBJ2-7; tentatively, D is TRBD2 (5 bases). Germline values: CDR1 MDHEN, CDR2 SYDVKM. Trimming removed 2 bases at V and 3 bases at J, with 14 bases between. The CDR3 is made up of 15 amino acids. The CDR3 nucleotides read TGTGCCAGCAGTTTACCCCCCCGGGGATTCTACGAGCAGTACTTC. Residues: CASSLPPRGFYEQYF.

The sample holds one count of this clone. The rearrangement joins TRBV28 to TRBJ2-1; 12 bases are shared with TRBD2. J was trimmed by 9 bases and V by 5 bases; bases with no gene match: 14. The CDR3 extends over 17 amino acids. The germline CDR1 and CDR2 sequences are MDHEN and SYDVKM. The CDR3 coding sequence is TGTGCCAGCAGTCAGCTCCTAGCGGGAGGGGTTGTGGGTGAGCAGTTCTTC. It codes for CASSQLLAGGVVGEQFF.

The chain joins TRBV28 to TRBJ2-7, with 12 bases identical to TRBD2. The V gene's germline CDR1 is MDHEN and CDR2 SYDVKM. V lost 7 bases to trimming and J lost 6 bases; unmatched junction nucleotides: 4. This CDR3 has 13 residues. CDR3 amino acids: CASKRLAGVEQYF. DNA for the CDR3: TGTGCCAGCAAGAGACTAGCGGGGGTCGAGCAGTACTTC.

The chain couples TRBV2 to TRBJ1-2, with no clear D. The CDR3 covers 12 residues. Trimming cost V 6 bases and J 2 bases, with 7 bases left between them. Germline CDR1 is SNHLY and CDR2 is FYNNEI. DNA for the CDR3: TGTGCCAGCAGCGCGGGAAACTATGGCTACACCTTC. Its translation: CASSAGNYGYTF.

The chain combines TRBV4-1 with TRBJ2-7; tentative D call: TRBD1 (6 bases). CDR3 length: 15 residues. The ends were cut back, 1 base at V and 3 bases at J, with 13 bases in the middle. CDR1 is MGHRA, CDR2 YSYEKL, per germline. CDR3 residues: CASSQAAGALYEQYF. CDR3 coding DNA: TGCGCCAGCAGCCAAGCAGCAGGGGCTCTCTACGAGCAGTACTTC.

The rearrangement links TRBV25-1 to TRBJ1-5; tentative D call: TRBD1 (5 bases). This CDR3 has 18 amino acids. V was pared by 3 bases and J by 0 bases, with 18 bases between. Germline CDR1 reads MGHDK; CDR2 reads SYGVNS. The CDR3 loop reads CASSELPGLGSSNQPQHF. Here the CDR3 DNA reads TGTGCCAGCAGTGAGCTCCCAGGGCTAGGTTCTAGCAATCAGCCCCAGCATTTT.

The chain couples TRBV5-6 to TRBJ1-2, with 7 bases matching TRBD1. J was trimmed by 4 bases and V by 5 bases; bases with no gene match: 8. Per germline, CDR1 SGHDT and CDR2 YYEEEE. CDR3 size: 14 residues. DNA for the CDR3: TGTGCCAGCAGGACAACAGGGGTCTCCTATGGCTACACCTTC. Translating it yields CASRTTGVSYGYTF.

Here the CDR3 reads CAWSSGAPYEQYF. CDR3 coding DNA: TGTGCCTGGAGTTCAGGGGCCCCCTACGAGCAGTACTTC. The genes are TRBV30 and TRBJ2-7; tentative D call: TRBD1 (6 bases). The CDR3 has 13 amino acids. V lost 2 bases and J 2 bases, leaving 10 bases between the germline ends. Germline CDR1 is GTSNPN and CDR2 is SVGIG (reference sequence).

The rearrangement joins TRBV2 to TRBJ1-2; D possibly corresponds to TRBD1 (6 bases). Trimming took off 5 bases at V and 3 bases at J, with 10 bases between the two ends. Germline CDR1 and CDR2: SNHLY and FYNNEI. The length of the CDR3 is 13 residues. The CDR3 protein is CASSSDSDYGYTF. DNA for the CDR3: TGTGCCAGCAGTTCGGACAGCGACTATGGCTACACCTTC.

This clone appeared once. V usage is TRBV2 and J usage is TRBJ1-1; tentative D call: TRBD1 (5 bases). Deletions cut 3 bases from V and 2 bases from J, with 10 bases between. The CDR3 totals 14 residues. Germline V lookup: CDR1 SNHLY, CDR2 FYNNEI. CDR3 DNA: TGTGCCAGCAGTGACTGGGGCGTCAACACTGAAGCTTTCTTT. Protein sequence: CASSDWGVNTEAFF.

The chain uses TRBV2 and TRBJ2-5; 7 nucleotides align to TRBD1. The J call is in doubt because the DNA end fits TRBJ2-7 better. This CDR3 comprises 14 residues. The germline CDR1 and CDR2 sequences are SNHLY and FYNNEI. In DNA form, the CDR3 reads TGTGCCAGCAGACCGGGACAGATGGACTACGAGCAGTACTTC. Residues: CASRPGQMDYEQYF.